This T cell receptor (beta chain) was sequenced in a study of T cell changes during pregnancy in multiple sclerosis. The V end lost 2 bases, the J end lost 3 bases, and 7 bases lay between the germline ends. The CDR3 runs to 13 residues. Germline V gene lookup returns CDR1 SNHLY and CDR2 FYNNEI. Profiled with immunoSEQ multiplex PCR; TCRdb holds only in-frame clones, not every one. The top ten hold about 1.8% of the sample, which has tens of thousands of clones, 85% to 95% seen once. The sequencing here drew on peripheral blood, taken in the first trimester of pregnancy. The V and J genes are TRBV2 and TRBJ1-2; no definite D call. The receptor's source is a female donor in good health, enrolled as a control in a pregnancy study. The CDR3 spells CASSESRYYGYTF. The CDR3 DNA follows: TGTGCCAGCAGTGAAAGCCGGTACTATGGCTACACCTTC.